Listed here is a single TCR beta chain. Its antigen is not identified. These data come from a study of shared clonotypes between healthy human individuals. Looking at the study overall: Three CD4 naive, three CD4 memory, two CD8 naive and one CD8 memory plate were used per donor.

Study-wide points: A generally larger estimated richness was seen in naive subsets than in memory subsets.

After removal of 7 bases from V and 5 bases from J, the junction contained 13 bases not matched to a gene. Per germline, CDR1 MDHEN and CDR2 SYDVKM. The CDR3 loop spans 15 amino acids. Measured with immunoSEQ multiplex PCR; TCRdb has only the in-frame clones, and not every one. This table holds some 500,000 clones, 90% to 97% found once. This receptor was taken from a woman aged 25 to 45 in good health. The chain carries TRBV28 and TRBJ2-5, with 7 bases identical to TRBD1. Sequences were obtained from naive CD4+ T cells sorted from blood. Subset denoted: CD45RA+ positively selected. The CDR3 DNA reads TGTGCCAGCAACCCCTTTAGGGGGCGCCGGGAGACCCAGTACTTC. As protein: CASNPFRGRRETQYF.